The 30 T cell receptor beta chains below come from one sample, sequenced in a study of graft-versus-host responses after intestinal transplantation (dated by TCRdb to about 2021). The sample's time point label, in plain terms: cells obtained before transplantation from donor or recipient. Their specific antigens are unknown. Library generation was performed with the immunoSEQ multiplex PCR assay. TCRdb re-hosts the immuneACCESS table, in-frame sequences only. Its copies lack some clones; in the studies checked, an unresolved V gene accounts for under half of them, and the cause for the rest is not known. This sample is represented by roughly 89,000 clones; more than 85% of them were singletons. Around 0.17% of the sample belongs to the ten largest clones. Sequencing used unstimulated CD4+ T cells sorted from spleen or lymph node cells, obtained before intestinal transplant. The source is a human donor who received an intestinal transplant.

The gene calls are TRBV12-5 and TRBJ2-4; D perhaps matches TRBD1 (6 bases). Trimming cost V 6 bases and J 6 bases, with 24 bases left between them. The germline V gene has CDR1 LGHNT and CDR2 FRNRAP. The CDR3 contains 17 residues. Written as DNA, the CDR3 is TGTGCTAGTGGCATACAATATTCAACAGGGTATGGAAACATTCAGTACTTC. Amino acids: CASGIQYSTGYGNIQYF.

This rearrangement joins TRBV6-1 to TRBJ1-6; D might be TRBD1 (6 bases). The germline CDR1 and CDR2 sequences are MNHNS and SASEGT. The V gene lost 6 bases and the J gene lost 8 bases, with 11 bases spanning the gap. CDR3 length: 13 amino acids. The CDR3 reads CASREQGYSPLHF. The DNA for the CDR3 is TGTGCCAGCAGGGAACAGGGTTATTCACCCCTCCACTTT.

The CDR3 loop reads CASSLEAGVGNEQFF. CDR3 coding DNA: TGTGCCAGCAGCTTAGAGGCGGGGGTGGGAAATGAGCAGTTCTTC. The chain has TRBV7-2 and TRBJ2-1; 7 bases fit TRBD2. From germline, CDR1 is SGHTA and CDR2 FQGNSA. V lost 1 base, J lost 7 bases, and 7 bases stayed unmatched. The CDR3 length is 15 residues.

In this sample, this clone turned up once. The chain joins TRBV19 to TRBJ1-2; D is possibly TRBD1 (5 bases). This CDR3 has 13 residues. Per the germline V gene, CDR1 is LNHDA and CDR2 is SQIVND (reference sequence). V was clipped by 4 bases and J by 4 bases, with 10 bases between them. The CDR3 bases are TGTGCCAGTAGTACAGGGTTCCTCTATGGCTACACCTTC. Translated: CASSTGFLYGYTF.

The genes are TRBV6-5 and TRBJ2-3; 10 bases map to TRBD2. The CDR3 is 15 residues long. Per germline, CDR1 MNHEY and CDR2 SVGAGI. J was trimmed by 3 bases and V by 6 bases; bases with no gene match: 6. CDR3 sequence reads: CASRVSGRDTDTQYF. The CDR3 DNA reads TGTGCCAGCAGAGTAAGCGGGAGGGATACAGATACGCAGTATTTT.

The gene calls are TRBV30 and TRBJ1-2; 10 bases fit TRBD1. The germline gives CDR1 GTSNPN, CDR2 SVGIG (reference sequence). The CDR3 sequence is 15 residues long. The V gene end was trimmed by 0 bases and the J gene end by 3 bases; junction bases not matched to a gene: 4. This CDR3 is CAWSVGGTGDYGYTF. CDR3 DNA sequence: TGTGCCTGGAGTGTAGGAGGGACAGGGGACTATGGCTACACCTTC.

The V call is TRBV11-2, the J call TRBJ2-7; 9 bases match TRBD1. V lost 2 bases, J lost 6 bases, and 8 bases stayed unmatched. Germline CDR1 reads SGHAT; CDR2 reads FQNNGV. The length of the CDR3 is 15 residues. The CDR3 DNA follows: TGTGCCAGCAGCTTAACCGGGACAGGGTACTCCGAGCAGTACTTC. Protein: CASSLTGTGYSEQYF.

This clone showed up just once. Different DNA sequences within this sample yield the same CDR3. V gene TRBV5-1 combines with J gene TRBJ2-3, with unresolved D. V was trimmed by 2 bases and J by 5 bases, leaving 6 bases between them. Germline V gene lookup returns CDR1 SGHRS and CDR2 YFSETQ. CDR3 length: 12 residues. The CDR3 DNA reads TGCGCCAGCAGCTTACCCGGAGATACGCAGTATTTT. Translation: CASSLPGDTQYF.

This rearrangement joins TRBV6-5 to TRBJ1-5; perhaps TRBD1 as D (6 bases). This CDR3 has 13 residues. Looked up from germline, CDR1 is MNHEY and CDR2 is SVGAGI. V dropped 2 bases and J dropped 5 bases, with 7 bases sitting between them. As DNA, the CDR3 is TGTGCCAGCAGTTACGGGGGCCATCAGCCCCAGCATTTT. Its translation: CASSYGGHQPQHF.

The chain joins TRBV6-1 to TRBJ1-2, with a tentative D call TRBD1 (5 bases). Germline V gives CDR1 MNHNS, CDR2 SASEGT. V dropped 8 bases and J dropped 5 bases, with 24 bases sitting between them. This CDR3 spans 16 amino acids. The CDR3 nucleotides are TGTGCCAGCCGTGGGGGGGGTCCTGCGGGGGGATATGGCTACACCTTC. This codes for CASRGGGPAGGYGYTF.

The chain combines TRBV5-1 with TRBJ1-1; D is unclear. V shed 4 bases and J shed 7 bases, with 20 bases lying between them. The germline V gene has CDR1 SGHRS and CDR2 YFSETQ. The CDR3 totals 15 residues. Here the CDR3 DNA reads TGCGCCAGCAGCCAATCACCCGAAGCGGTTAGTGAAGCTTTCTTT. Protein: CASSQSPEAVSEAFF.

This chain joins TRBV7-8 and TRBJ1-6, with D uncertain. The CDR3 length is 17 residues. The germline V gene encodes CDR1 SGHVS and CDR2 FQNEAQ. With 4 bases removed from V and 8 bases from J, the gap between germline ends came to 21 bases. The CDR3 region has the DNA TGTGCCAGCAGCTCCAGGCCTCGGGAGGGTGGTGATTCACCCCTCCACTTT. This sequence encodes CASSSRPREGGDSPLHF.

In this sample, this clone turned up once. At the DNA level, this CDR3 is encoded by other sequences in the same sample as well. This sequence joins TRBV2 and TRBJ2-1, with 8 positions matching TRBD2. CDR3 length: 15 residues. Germline CDR1 is SNHLY and CDR2 is FYNNEI. The ends lost 3 bases at V and 7 bases at J; junction bases unmatched: 8. CDR3 nucleotide sequence: TGTGCCAGCAGTGAGATTTTAGCGGGAAGGAATGAGCAGTTCTTC. Protein sequence: CASSEILAGRNEQFF. Supplemented by reference TRBV2 and TRBJ2-1, the full variable domain reads EPEVTQTPSHQVTQMGQEVILRCVPISNHLYFYWYRQILGQKVEFLVSFYNNEISEKSEIFDDQFSVERPDGSNFTLKIRSTKLEDSAMYFCASSEILAGRNEQFFGPGTRLTVL.

This chain links TRBV2 with TRBJ2-1, with D possibly TRBD2 on 6 matching bases. The CDR3 runs 15 residues. The V and J ends lost 2 bases and 1 base respectively, with 9 bases between them. CDR1 and CDR2 from the germline V gene are SNHLY and FYNNEI. CDR3 region: CASSESRGSYNEQFF. The CDR3 nucleotides read TGTGCCAGCAGTGAATCCCGGGGGTCCTACAATGAGCAGTTCTTC.

This clone was seen just once. The chain employs TRBV5-4 and TRBJ2-3; 9 bases match TRBD2. This CDR3 has 16 residues. Unmatched junction bases numbered 6, after V lost 3 bases and J lost 1 base. Per the germline V gene, CDR1 is SGHNT and CDR2 is YYREEE (reference sequence). The CDR3 protein is CASSSGGGERTDTQYF. The CDR3 bases are TGTGCCAGCAGCTCAGGCGGGGGGGAACGCACAGATACGCAGTATTTT.

The chain links TRBV10-3 to TRBJ2-2; tentatively, D is TRBD2 (6 bases). The germline CDR1 and CDR2 sequences are ENHRY and SYGVKD. The CDR3 totals 15 residues. The ends were cut back, 0 bases at V and 4 bases at J, with 9 bases in the middle. The CDR3 DNA sequence: TGTGCCATCAGTGAGTCGGAGGGTACCACCGGGGAGCTGTTTTTT. It translates to CAISESEGTTGELFF.

The V call is TRBV5-6, the J call TRBJ2-2; D might be TRBD2 (6 bases). V was trimmed by 1 base and J by 6 bases, leaving 16 bases between them. CDR3 size: 16 residues. The germline V gene has CDR1 SGHDT and CDR2 YYEEEE. The DNA for the CDR3 is TGTGCCAGCAGCTTGATATTCGCGGGACTTTCCGGGGAGCTGTTTTTT. It encodes CASSLIFAGLSGELFF.

The rearrangement links TRBV4-2 to TRBJ2-5; no clear D. The germline V gene encodes CDR1 LGHNA and CDR2 YNFKEQ. The CDR3 is 15 residues long. Trimming shortened V by 5 bases and J by 5 bases, and 18 bases separated the two germline ends. CDR3 nucleotide sequence: TGTGCCAGCAGCACCGCAGATCAATTCGGGGAGACCCAGTACTTC. This gives the protein CASSTADQFGETQYF.

This sequence joins TRBV13 and TRBJ2-1, with a weak D call TRBD2 (6 bases). Trimming shortened V by 4 bases and J by 2 bases, and 15 bases separated the two germline ends. Germline V gives CDR1 PRHDT, CDR2 FYEKMQ (reference sequence). The CDR3 has 16 amino acids. CDR3 protein: CASSSTSREPYNEQFF. For the CDR3, the DNA is TGTGCCAGCAGCTCTACCTCCCGGGAGCCCTACAATGAGCAGTTCTTC.

The chain employs TRBV5-1 and TRBJ2-3, with TRBD2 identical over 12 bases. The germline V gene has CDR1 SGHRS and CDR2 YFSETQ. V lost 5 bases, J lost 0 bases, and 19 bases stayed unmatched. The CDR3 runs to 21 residues. The CDR3 spells CASSRGRLAGGQTSSTDTQYF. CDR3 in DNA: TGCGCCAGCAGTCGTGGTAGGCTAGCGGGAGGGCAGACTTCTAGCACAGATACGCAGTATTTT.

The chain recombines TRBV7-9 with TRBJ1-2; D might be TRBD1 (5 bases). The CDR3 has 11 amino acids. V was shortened by 5 bases and J by 4 bases, with 5 bases between the two germline ends. The germline CDR1 and CDR2 sequences are SEHNR and FQNEAQ (reference sequence). This CDR3 reads CASSQGYGYTF. The CDR3 DNA sequence: TGTGCCAGCAGCCAGGGCTATGGCTACACCTTC.

The genes are TRBV19 and TRBJ1-4, with 8 positions matching TRBD1. From germline, CDR1 is LNHDA and CDR2 SQIVND (reference sequence). CDR3 length: 15 amino acids. J lost 3 bases, V lost 4 bases, and 4 bases had no gene match. The CDR3 here is CASSRTQGANEKLFF. CDR3 nucleotides: TGTGCCAGTAGTAGAACACAGGGGGCTAATGAAAAACTGTTTTTT.

The chain combines TRBV25-1 with TRBJ2-7; 7 bases align to TRBD2. Germline CDR1 reads MGHDK; CDR2 reads SYGVNS. The CDR3 is made up of 11 amino acids. J was trimmed by 7 bases and V by 4 bases; bases with no gene match: 1. CDR3 amino acids: CASSAGLEQYF. For the CDR3, the DNA is TGTGCCAGCAGTGCGGGACTAGAGCAGTACTTC.

J is TRBJ2-1 and V is TRBV7-7; 8 positions agree with TRBD2. The germline CDR1 and CDR2 sequences are SSHAT and FNYEAQ (reference sequence). The trim removed 5 bases at V and 6 bases at J, leaving 6 bases unmatched. CDR3 size: 14 residues. DNA for the CDR3: TGTGCCAGCAGCGCCGGACTAGCACGCAATGAGCAGTTCTTC. This sequence encodes CASSAGLARNEQFF.

The CDR3 is CASHADGYTF. DNA for the CDR3: TGTGCCAGCCATGCGGATGGCTACACCTTC. The V gene is TRBV19, the J gene TRBJ1-2; D uncertain. The CDR3 length is 10 residues. Trimming pared 9 bases from V and 6 bases from J, leaving 8 bases between. The germline V gene encodes CDR1 LNHDA and CDR2 SQIVND (reference sequence).

This clone showed up just once. Other DNA sequences in the same sample also yield this CDR3. CDR3 nucleotide sequence: TGCGCCAGCAGCTTGGACAGGGGGGACACAGATACGCAGTATTTT. As protein: CASSLDRGDTDTQYF. The chain employs TRBV5-1 and TRBJ2-3, with TRBD1 matching 8 bases. Germline CDR1 is SGHRS and CDR2 is YFSETQ. This CDR3 has 15 amino acids. The junction had 2 bases not matched to a gene; V was cut back by 0 bases and J by 2 bases.

The rearrangement joins TRBV30 to TRBJ2-3; D may be TRBD2 (6 bases). The V and J ends lost 4 bases and 4 bases respectively, with 12 bases between them. Per the germline V gene, CDR1 is GTSNPN and CDR2 is SVGIG (reference sequence). CDR3 length: 13 amino acids. This CDR3 reads CAWTSARPDTQYF. CDR3 coding DNA: TGTGCCTGGACTAGCGCCCGTCCAGATACGCAGTATTTT.

This clone was found once. The chain has TRBV11-3 and TRBJ2-7; perhaps TRBD2 as D (5 bases). The CDR3 loop spans 13 amino acids. The germline V gene encodes CDR1 SGHNT and CDR2 YENEEA. Between the trimmed V and J ends, which lost 0 bases and 5 bases, there was a span of 8 bases. The CDR3 region is CASSLEAANEQYF. Here the CDR3 DNA reads TGTGCCAGCAGCTTAGAAGCGGCAAACGAGCAGTACTTC.

The chain joins TRBV7-7 to TRBJ2-5; 9 bases are a match to TRBD2. This CDR3 comprises 15 residues. Germline loops: CDR1 SSHAT, CDR2 FNYEAQ (reference sequence). Losses at the gene ends were 5 bases for V and 5 bases for J; bases not matched to a gene: 9. The CDR3 DNA sequence: TGTGCCAGCAGCGCCGCGGGAGCGGGAGGTGAGACCCAGTACTTC. It yields the protein CASSAAGAGGETQYF. Full variable domain (outside the CDR3, taken from reference TRBV7-7 and TRBJ2-5): GAGVSQSPRYKVTKRGQDVTLRCDPISSHATLYWYQQALGQGPEFLTYFNYEAQPDKSGLPSDRFSAERPEGSISTLTIQRTEQRDSAMYRCASSAAGAGGETQYFGPGTRLLVL.

The DNA for the CDR3 is TGTGCCAGCAGCGACCGGGGGACAGGGTATAATTCACCCCTCCACTTT. This sequence encodes CASSDRGTGYNSPLHF. The V and J genes are TRBV5-4 and TRBJ1-6, with TRBD1 matching over 9 bases. Per the germline V gene, CDR1 is SGHNT and CDR2 is YYREEE (reference sequence). Trimming removed 4 bases from V and 4 bases from J; junction bases left unmatched: 6. This CDR3 region has 16 residues.